This T cell receptor beta chain is drawn from a study of blood T cell repertoires in COVID-19. Study information: From the United States, Italy and Spain came samples of acute and convalescent COVID-19.

Per the germline V gene, CDR1 is SGHRS and CDR2 is YFSETQ. V was trimmed by 0 bases and J by 7 bases, leaving 7 bases between them. This CDR3 has 12 amino acids. Study processing details: Nucleated cell counts were estimated from reference gene primer amplification. Method: immunoSEQ multiplex PCR; TCRdb's copy keeps in-frame clones and lacks some. That table gives V, J and clone size, and the DNA gave D and trimming. The table lists around 100,000 clones, 75% to 90% of them singletons, with 7.9% in the top ten. The sequenced material came from peripheral blood. The receptor was isolated from a man between 65 and 85 years old with acute or convalescent COVID-19. The chain links TRBV5-1 to TRBJ1-2, with a possible D match to TRBD1 (5 bases). The CDR3 region is CASSLGQIGYTF. The CDR3 nucleotides read TGCGCCAGCAGCTTGGGACAGATTGGCTACACCTTC.